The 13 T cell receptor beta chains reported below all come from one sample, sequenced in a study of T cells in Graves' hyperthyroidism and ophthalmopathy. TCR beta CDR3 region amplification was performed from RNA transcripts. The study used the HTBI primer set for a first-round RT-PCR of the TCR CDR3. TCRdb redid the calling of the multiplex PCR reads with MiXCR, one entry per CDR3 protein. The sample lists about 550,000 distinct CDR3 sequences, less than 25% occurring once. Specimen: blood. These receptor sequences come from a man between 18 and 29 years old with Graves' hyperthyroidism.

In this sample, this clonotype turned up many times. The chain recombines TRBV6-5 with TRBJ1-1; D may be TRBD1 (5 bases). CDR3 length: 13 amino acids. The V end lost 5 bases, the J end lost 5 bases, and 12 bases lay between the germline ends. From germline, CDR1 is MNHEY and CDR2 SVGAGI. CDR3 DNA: TGTGCCAGCAGTACCCAGGGTGGAACTGAAGCTTTCTTT. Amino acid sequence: CASSTQGGTEAFF.

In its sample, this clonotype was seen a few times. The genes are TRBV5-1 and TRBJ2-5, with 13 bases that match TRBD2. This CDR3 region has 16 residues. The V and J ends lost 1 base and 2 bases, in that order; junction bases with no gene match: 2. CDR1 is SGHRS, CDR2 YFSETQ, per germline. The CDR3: CASSLTSGGGQETQYF. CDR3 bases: TGCGCCAGCAGCTTGACTAGCGGGGGGGGACAAGAGACCCAGTACTTC.

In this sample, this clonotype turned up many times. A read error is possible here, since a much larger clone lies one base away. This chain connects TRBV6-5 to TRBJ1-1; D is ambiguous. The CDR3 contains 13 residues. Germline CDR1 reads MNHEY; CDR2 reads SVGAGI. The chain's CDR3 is CASSYSSFGMALF. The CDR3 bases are TGTGCCAGCAGTTACTCGTCCTTCGGGATGGCTCTCTTT.

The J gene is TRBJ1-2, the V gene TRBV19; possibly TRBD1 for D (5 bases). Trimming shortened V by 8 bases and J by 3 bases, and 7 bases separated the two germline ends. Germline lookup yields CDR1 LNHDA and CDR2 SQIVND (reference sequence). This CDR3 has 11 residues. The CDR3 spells CASGDYYGYTF. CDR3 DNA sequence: TGTGCCAGTGGGGACTACTATGGCTACACCTTC.

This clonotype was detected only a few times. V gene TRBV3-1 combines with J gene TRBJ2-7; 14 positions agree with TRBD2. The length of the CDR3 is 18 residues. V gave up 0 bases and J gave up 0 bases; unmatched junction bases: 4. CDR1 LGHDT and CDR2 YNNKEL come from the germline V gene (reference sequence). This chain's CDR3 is CASSQDSGLAGVSYEQYF. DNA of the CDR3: TGTGCCAGCAGCCAAGATTCGGGACTAGCGGGGGTCTCCTACGAGCAGTACTTC.

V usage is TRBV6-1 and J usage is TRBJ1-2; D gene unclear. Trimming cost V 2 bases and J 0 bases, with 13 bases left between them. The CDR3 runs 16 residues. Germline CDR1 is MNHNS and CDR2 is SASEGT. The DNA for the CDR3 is TGTGCCAGCAGTGAATGGGCAGATAATCCTAACTATGGCTACACCTTC. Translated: CASSEWADNPNYGYTF.

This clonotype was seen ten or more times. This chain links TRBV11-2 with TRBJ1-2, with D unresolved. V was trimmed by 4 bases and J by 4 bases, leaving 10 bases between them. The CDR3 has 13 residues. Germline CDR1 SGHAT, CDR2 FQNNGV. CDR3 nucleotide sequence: TGTGCCAGCAGCTCGCCCAGGTCCTATGGCTACACCTTC. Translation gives CASSSPRSYGYTF.

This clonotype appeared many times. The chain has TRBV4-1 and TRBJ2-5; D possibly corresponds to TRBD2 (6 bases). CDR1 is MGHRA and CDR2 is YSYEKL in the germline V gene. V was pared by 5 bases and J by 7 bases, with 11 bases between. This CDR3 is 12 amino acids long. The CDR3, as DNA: TGCGCCAGCAGCACCACCGGGGGGACCCAGTACTTC. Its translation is CASSTTGGTQYF.

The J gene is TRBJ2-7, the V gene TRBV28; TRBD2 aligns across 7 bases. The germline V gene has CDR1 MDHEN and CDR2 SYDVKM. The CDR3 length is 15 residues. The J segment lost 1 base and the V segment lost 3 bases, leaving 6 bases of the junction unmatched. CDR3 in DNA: TGTGCCAGCAGTTTTGCGGGGGAAAGGTCCTACGAGCAGTACTTC. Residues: CASSFAGERSYEQYF.

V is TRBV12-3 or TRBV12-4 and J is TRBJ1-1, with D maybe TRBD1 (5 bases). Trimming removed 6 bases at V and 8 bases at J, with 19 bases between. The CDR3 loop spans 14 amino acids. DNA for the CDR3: TGTGCCAGCAGGGGAGGACAAGGCCTAAAGGAAGCTTTCTTT. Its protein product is CASRGGQGLKEAFF.

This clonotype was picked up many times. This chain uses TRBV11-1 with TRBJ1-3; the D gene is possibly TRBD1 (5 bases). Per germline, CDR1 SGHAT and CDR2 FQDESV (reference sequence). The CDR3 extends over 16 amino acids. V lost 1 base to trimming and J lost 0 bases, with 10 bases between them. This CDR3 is CASSLVRDYSGNTIYF. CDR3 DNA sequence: TGTGCCAGCAGCTTAGTAAGGGACTACTCTGGAAACACCATATATTTT.

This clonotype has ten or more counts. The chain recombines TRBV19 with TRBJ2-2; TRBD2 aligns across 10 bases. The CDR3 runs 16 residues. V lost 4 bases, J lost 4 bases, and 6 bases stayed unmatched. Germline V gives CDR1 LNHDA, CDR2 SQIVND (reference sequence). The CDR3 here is CASSRSGGAPTGELFF. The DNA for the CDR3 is TGTGCCAGTAGTAGAAGCGGGGGGGCACCCACCGGGGAGCTGTTTTTT.

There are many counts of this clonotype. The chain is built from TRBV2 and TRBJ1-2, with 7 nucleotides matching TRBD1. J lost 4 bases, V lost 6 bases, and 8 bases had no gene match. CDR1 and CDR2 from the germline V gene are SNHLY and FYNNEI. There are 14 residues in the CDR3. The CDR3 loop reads CASRVTGAAYGYTF. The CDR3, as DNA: TGTGCCAGCAGGGTCACAGGGGCCGCCTATGGCTACACCTTC.